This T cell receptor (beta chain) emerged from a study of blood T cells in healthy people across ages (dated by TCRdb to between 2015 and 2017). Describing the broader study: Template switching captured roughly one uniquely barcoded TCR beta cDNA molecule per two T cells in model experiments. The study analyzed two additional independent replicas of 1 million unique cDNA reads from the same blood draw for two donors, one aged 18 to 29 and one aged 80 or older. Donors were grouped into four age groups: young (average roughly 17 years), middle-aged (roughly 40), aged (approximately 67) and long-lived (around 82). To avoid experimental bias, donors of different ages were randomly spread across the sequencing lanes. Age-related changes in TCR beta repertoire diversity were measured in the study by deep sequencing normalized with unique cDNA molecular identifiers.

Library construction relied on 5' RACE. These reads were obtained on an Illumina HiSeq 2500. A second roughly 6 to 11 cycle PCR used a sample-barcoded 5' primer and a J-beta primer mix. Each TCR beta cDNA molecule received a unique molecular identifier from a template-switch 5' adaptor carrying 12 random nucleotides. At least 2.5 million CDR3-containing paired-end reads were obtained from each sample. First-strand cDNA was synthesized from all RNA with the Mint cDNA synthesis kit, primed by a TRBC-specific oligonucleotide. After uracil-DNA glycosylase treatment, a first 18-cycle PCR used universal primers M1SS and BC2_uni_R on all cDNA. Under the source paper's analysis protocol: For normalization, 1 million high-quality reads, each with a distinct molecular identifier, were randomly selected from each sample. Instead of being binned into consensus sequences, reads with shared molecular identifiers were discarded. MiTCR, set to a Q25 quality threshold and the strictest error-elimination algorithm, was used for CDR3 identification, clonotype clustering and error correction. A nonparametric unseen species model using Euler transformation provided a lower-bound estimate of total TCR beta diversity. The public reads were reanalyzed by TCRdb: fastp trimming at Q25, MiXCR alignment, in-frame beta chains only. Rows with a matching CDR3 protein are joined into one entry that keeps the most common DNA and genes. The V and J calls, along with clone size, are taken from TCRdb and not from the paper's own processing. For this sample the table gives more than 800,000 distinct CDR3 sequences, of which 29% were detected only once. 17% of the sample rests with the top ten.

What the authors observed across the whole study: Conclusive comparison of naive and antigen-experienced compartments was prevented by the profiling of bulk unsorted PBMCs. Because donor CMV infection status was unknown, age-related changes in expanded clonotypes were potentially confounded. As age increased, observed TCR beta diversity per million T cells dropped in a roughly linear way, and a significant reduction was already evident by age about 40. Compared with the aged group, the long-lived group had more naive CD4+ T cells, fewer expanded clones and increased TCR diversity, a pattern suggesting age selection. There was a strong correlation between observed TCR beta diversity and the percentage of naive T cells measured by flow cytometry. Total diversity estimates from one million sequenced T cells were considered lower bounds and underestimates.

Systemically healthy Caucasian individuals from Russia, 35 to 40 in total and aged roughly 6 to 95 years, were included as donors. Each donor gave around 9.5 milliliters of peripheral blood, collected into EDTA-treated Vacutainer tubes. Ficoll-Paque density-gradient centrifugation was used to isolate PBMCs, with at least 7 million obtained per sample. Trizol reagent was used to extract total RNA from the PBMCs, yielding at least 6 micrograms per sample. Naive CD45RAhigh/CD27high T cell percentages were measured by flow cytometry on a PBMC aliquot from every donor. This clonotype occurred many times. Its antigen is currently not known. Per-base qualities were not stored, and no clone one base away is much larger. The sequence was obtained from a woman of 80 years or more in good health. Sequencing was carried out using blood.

CDR3 protein: CSARVPIAERGQDTQYF. The DNA sequence is as follows: TGCAGTGCTAGAGTTCCTATAGCCGAGCGGGGGCAAGATACGCAGTATTTT. The sequence joins TRBV20-1 to TRBJ2-3; the junction holds 8 bases that match TRBD2. Trimming leaves V shorter by 1 base and J shorter by 5 bases, with the junction holding 14 bases beyond the gene matches. The cysteine opens and the phenylalanine closes a CDR3 of 17 amino acids. The sequence is cut down to CDR3 DNA, 51 bases in frame from base 1. The germline V gene (reference sequence) specifies DFQATT as CDR1 and SNEGSKA as CDR2.